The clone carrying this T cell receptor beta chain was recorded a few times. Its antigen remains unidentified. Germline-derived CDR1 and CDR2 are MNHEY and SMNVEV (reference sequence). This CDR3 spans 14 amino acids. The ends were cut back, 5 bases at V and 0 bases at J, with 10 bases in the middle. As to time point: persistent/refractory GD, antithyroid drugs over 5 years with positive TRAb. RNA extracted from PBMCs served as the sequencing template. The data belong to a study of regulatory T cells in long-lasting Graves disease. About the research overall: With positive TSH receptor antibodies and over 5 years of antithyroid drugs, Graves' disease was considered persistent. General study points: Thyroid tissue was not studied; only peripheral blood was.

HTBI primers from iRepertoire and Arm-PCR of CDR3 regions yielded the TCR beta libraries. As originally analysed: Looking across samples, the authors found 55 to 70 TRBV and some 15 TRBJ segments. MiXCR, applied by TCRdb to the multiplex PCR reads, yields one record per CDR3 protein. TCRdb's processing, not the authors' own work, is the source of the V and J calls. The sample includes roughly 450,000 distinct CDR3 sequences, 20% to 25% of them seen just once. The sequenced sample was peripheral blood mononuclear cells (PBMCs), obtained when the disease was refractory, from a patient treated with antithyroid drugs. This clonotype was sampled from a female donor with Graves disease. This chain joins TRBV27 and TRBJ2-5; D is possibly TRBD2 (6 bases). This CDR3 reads CASSPRDYQETQYF. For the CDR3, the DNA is TGTGCCAGCAGTCCCAGGGACTACCAAGAGACCCAGTACTTC.